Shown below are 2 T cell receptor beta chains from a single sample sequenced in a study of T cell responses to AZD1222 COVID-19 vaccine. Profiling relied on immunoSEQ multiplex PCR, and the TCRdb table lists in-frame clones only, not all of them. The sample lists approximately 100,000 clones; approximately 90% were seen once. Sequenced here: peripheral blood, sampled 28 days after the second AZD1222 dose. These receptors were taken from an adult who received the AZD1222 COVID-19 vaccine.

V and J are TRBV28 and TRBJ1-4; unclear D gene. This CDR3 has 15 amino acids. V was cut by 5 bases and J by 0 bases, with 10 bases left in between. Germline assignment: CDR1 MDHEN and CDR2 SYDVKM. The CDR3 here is CASSNRLTTNEKLFF. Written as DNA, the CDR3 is TGTGCCAGCAGTAACAGACTTACAACTAATGAAAAACTGTTTTTT.

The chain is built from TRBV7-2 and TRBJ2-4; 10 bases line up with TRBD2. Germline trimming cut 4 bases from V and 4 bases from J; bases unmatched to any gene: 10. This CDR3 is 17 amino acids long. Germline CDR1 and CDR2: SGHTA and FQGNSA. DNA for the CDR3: TGTGCCAGCAGCTCTACTAGCGGGGTGATCCCTAAAAACATTCAGTACTTC. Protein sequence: CASSSTSGVIPKNIQYF.